The T cell receptor (beta chain) described here comes from a study of T cells in narcolepsy. Study summary: Donors had narcolepsy type 1 or type 2, or were healthy controls. General study results and limits: Autoreactive HCRT-specific and TRIB2-specific clonotypes were marked in same-patient CSF-versus-blood CD4+ comparisons. Some memory CD4+ repertoires had no autoreactive clone sequences.

Using immunoSEQ multiplex PCR, the repertoire was profiled, and TCRdb retains in-frame clones only, with some absent. The sample has approximately 26,000 clones; 81% are singletons. Trimming left V 0 bases short and J 4 bases short, with 13 bases between. The CDR3 contains 16 residues. Germline V lookup: CDR1 LNHDA, CDR2 SQIVND (reference sequence). With regard to this clone: No antigen is known for it.

The sequence came from a human donor in good health. The sequencing sample was made of memory (CD45RA-) CD4+ T cells from blood. This chain uses TRBV19 with TRBJ1-5; unclear D gene. The CDR3 reads CASSIDRGVHNQPQHF. DNA for the CDR3: TGTGCCAGTAGTATAGATCGCGGGGTCCATAATCAGCCCCAGCATTTT.